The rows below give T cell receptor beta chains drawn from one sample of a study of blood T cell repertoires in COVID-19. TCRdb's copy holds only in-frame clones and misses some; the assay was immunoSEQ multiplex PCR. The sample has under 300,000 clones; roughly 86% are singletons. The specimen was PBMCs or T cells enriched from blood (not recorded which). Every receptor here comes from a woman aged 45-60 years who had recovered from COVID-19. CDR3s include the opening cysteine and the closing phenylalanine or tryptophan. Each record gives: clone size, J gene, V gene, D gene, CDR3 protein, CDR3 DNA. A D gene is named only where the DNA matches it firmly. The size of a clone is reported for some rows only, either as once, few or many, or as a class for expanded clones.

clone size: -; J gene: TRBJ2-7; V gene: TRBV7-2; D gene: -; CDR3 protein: CASSFRLTSYEQYF; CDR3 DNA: TGTGCCAGCAGCTTTCGTCTGACTTCCTACGAGCAGTACTTC
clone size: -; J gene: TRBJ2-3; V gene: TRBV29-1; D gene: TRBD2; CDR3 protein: CSVGVSLAGVADTQYF; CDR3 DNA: TGCAGCGTTGGGGTATCACTAGCGGGAGTCGCAGATACGCAGTATTTT
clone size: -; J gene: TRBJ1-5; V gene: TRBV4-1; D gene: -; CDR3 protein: CASSQEPQGHQPQHF; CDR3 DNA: TGCGCCAGCAGCCAAGAACCACAGGGCCATCAGCCCCAGCATTTT
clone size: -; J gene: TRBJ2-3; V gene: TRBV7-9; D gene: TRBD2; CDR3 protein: CASSTRASGITDTQYF; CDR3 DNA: TGTGCCAGCAGCACGCGGGCTAGCGGGATCACAGATACGCAGTATTTT
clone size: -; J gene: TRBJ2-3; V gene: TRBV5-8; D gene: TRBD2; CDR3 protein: CASRSTTSGNTDTQYF; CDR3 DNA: TGTGCCAGCAGATCTACGACTAGCGGAAACACAGATACGCAGTATTTT
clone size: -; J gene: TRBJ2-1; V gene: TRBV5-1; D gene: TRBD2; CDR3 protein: CASRARGETHNEQFF; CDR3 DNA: TGCGCCAGCAGGGCTCGGGGGGAGACCCACAATGAGCAGTTCTTC
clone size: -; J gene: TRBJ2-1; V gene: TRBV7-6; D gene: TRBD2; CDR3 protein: CASSLVAGGYNEQFF; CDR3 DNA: TGTGCCAGCAGCTTAGTAGCGGGAGGGTACAATGAGCAGTTCTTC
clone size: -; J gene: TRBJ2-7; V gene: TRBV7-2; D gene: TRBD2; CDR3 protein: CASSLQRESPEQYF; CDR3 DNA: TGTGCCAGCAGCTTACAGCGGGAGAGCCCCGAGCAGTACTTC
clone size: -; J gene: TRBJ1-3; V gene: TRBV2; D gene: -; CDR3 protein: CASSEQGSGNTIYF; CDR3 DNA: TGTGCCAGCAGTGAACAGGGCTCTGGAAACACCATATATTTT
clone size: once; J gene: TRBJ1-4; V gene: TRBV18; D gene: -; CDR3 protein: CASSPTGAGGEKLFF; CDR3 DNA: TGTGCCAGCTCACCTACCGGGGCCGGGGGTGAAAAACTGTTTTTT
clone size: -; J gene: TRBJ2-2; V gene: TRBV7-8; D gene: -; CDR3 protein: CAKAGAGGSRGTGELFF; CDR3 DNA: TGTGCCAAAGCAGGGGCAGGGGGGTCGCGAGGCACCGGGGAGCTGTTTTTT
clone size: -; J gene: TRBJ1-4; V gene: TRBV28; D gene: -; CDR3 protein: CASRPGQTTSWLFF; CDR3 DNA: TGTGCCAGCAGACCCGGACAGACAACCAGCTGGCTGTTTTTT
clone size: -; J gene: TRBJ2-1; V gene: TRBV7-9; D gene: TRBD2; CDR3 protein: CASSLRREISYNEQFF; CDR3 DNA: TGTGCCAGCAGCTTACGGCGGGAGATCTCCTACAATGAGCAGTTCTTC
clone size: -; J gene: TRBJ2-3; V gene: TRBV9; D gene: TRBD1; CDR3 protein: CASSVGTGTFETQYF; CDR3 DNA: TGTGCCAGCAGCGTAGGGACAGGGACCTTTGAAACGCAGTATTTT
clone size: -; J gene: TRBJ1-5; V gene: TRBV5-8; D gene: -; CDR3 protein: CASSLGDYSNQPQHF; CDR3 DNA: TGTGCCAGCAGCTTGGGAGACTATAGCAATCAGCCCCAGCATTTT
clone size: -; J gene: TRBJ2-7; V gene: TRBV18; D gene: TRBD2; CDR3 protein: CASSPLSLAGINEQYF; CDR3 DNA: TGTGCCAGCTCACCATTGTCGCTAGCGGGTATCAACGAGCAGTACTTC
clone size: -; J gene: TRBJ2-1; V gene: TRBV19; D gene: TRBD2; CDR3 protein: CASSTETSGRSEQFF; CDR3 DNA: TGTGCCAGTAGTACCGAGACTAGCGGGAGGTCTGAGCAGTTCTTC
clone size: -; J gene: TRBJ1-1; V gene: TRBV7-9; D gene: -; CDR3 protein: CASRPEGTEAFF; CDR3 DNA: TGTGCCAGCAGACCAGAGGGAACTGAAGCTTTCTTT
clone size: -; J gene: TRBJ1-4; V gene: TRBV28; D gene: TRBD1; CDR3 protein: CASHKDRDRGPLVEKLFF; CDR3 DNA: TGTGCCAGCCATAAAGACCGGGACAGGGGGCCCTTAGTTGAAAAACTGTTTTTT
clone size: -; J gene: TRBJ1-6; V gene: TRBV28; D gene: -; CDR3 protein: CASRPQGNGYNSPLHF; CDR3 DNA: TGTGCCAGCAGGCCCCAGGGAAATGGTTATAATTCACCCCTCCACTTT
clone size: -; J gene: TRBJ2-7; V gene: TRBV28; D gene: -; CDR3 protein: CASRSGVTYEQYF; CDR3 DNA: TGTGCCAGCAGATCGGGAGTCACCTACGAGCAGTACTTC
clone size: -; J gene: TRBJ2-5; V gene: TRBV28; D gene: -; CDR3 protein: CASSSPGQKQETQYF; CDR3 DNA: TGTGCCAGCAGTTCTCCTGGCCAGAAACAAGAGACCCAGTACTTC
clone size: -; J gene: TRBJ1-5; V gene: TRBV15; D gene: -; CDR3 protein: CATSRDLAGNGQPQHF; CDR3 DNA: TGTGCCACCAGCAGAGATCTGGCAGGGAACGGTCAGCCCCAGCATTTT
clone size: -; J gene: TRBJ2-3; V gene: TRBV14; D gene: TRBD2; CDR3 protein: CASSELAGDGTDTQYF; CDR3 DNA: TGTGCCAGCAGCGAACTAGCGGGAGACGGCACAGATACGCAGTATTTT
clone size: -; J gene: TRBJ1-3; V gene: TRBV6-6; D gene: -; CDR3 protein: CASRPTGGRGNTIYF; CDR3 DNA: TGTGCCAGCAGACCGACGGGGGGCCGTGGAAACACCATATATTTT
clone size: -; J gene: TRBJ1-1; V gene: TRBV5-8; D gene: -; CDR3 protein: CASITGHGNTEAFF; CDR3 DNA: TGTGCCAGCATCACCGGACACGGGAACACTGAAGCTTTCTTT
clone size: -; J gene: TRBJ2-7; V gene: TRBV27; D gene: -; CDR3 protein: CASSPSSYEQYF; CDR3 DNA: TGTGCCAGCAGTCCCTCGTCCTACGAGCAGTACTTC
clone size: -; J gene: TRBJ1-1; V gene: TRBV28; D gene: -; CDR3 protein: CASTGGLPTEAFF; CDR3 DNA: TGTGCCAGTACGGGGGGGCTCCCCACTGAAGCTTTCTTT
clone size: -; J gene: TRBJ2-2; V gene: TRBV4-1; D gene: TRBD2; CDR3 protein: CASSQYLAGGTGELFF; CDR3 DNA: TGCGCCAGCAGCCAATATCTAGCGGGAGGTACCGGGGAGCTGTTTTTT
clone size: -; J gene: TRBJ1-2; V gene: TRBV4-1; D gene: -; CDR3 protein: CASSQSGLDGYTF; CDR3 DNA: TGCGCCAGCAGCCAATCGGGTTTGGATGGCTACACCTTC